This T cell receptor beta chain is from a study of blood T cell repertoires in COVID-19. In the study overall: COVID-19 samples collected from the United States, Italy and Spain covered acute and convalescent phases. Sources were T cells, B-cell-depleted T cells, or PBMCs; the material itself was cDNA or gDNA.

Original methodology: For nucleated cells, counts were estimated from reference gene primer amplification. This table comes from immunoSEQ multiplex PCR, and its TCRdb copy is limited to in-frame clones, with some not included. V, J and clone size reflect that table, while D and trimming were determined from the DNA. The sample lists roughly 60,000 clones, 80% to 95% occurring once. This CDR3 is built from 19 residues. CDR1 and CDR2 (germline): SGHTA, FQGNSA. V was cut by 4 bases and J by 4 bases, with 26 bases left in between. The TCR sequence derives from a human donor in a cohort sampled during active COVID-19. Input material: peripheral blood. The genes are TRBV7-2 and TRBJ2-1, with D perhaps matching TRBD2 (6 bases). CDR3 in DNA: TGTGCCAGCAGCTCCCCTCTAGCCCCTAGCGCCCCACTATACAATGAGCAGTTCTTC. Residues: CASSSPLAPSAPLYNEQFF.